This T cell receptor (beta chain) was recovered during a study of cytomegalovirus exposure and HLA in healthy donors. The study, taken as a whole, reports: TCR beta chains numbering more than 150 were designated cytomegalovirus-associated.

With respect to this clone: The antigen remains unidentified.

In the PCR, 60 Vbeta and 13 Jbeta primers were used. TCRdb keeps only in-frame clones here, not all; method: immunoSEQ multiplex PCR. This sample has roughly 190,000 clones, with 80% to 90% found just once. The CDR3 runs to 16 residues. Per the germline V gene, CDR1 is SGHTA and CDR2 is FQGNSA. V dropped 5 bases and J dropped 8; count of bases not matched to a gene: 16. This TCR came from a young man in good health and CMV-seronegative. This sequence joins TRBV7-2 and TRBJ1-2, with 8 nucleotides matching TRBD1. Specimen: PBMCs. The CDR3 loop reads CASSPAGGQALGGYTF. The DNA for the CDR3 is TGTGCCAGCAGCCCCGCCGGGGGACAGGCCTTAGGGGGCTACACCTTC.